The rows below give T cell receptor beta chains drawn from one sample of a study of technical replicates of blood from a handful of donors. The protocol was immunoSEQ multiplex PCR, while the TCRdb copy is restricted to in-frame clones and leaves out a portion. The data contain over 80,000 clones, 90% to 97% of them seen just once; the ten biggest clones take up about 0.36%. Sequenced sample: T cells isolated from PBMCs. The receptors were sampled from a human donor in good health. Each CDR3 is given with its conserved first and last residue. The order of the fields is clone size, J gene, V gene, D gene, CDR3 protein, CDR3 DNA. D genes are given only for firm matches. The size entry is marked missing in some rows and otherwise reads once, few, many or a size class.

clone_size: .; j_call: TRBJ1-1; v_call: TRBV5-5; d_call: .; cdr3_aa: CASSSEVQAGGAFF; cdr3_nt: TGTGCCAGCAGCTCAGAGGTACAGGCCGGCGGAGCTTTCTTT
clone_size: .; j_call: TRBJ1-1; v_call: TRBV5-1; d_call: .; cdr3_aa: CASSFTVMNTEAFF; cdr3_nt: TGCGCCAGCAGCTTCACGGTCATGAACACTGAAGCTTTCTTT
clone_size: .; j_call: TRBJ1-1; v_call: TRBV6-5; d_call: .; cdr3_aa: CASSYGEGFAFF; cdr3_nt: TGTGCCAGCAGTTACGGAGAGGGATTCGCTTTCTTT
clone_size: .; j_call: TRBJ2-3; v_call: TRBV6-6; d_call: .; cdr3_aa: CASTTVGTDTQYF; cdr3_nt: TGTGCCAGCACAACGGTCGGCACAGATACGCAGTATTTT
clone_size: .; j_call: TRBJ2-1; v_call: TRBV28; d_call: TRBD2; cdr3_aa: CASSLSGRGYNEQFF; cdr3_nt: TGTGCCAGCAGTCTCAGCGGGAGAGGCTACAATGAGCAGTTCTTC
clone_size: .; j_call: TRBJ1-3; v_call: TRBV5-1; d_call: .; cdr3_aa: CASSLAPQPSGNTIYF; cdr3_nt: TGCGCCAGCAGCTTGGCCCCACAGCCCTCTGGAAACACCATATATTTT
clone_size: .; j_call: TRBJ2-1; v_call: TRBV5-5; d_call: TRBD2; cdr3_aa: CASSLAPSGSYNEQFF; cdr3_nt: TGTGCCAGCAGCTTGGCCCCTAGCGGGAGCTACAATGAGCAGTTCTTC
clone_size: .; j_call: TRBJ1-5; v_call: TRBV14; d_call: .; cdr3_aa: CASSQFRNQPQHF; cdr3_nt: TGTGCCAGCAGCCAATTCCGTAATCAGCCCCAGCATTTT
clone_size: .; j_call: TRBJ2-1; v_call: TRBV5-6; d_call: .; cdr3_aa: CASSLYNEQFF; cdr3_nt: TGTGCCAGCAGCCTATACAATGAGCAGTTCTTC
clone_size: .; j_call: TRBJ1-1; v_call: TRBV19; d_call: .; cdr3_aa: CASSFDRYLPEAFF; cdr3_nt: TGTGCCAGTAGTTTCGACAGGTATCTGCCTGAAGCTTTCTTT
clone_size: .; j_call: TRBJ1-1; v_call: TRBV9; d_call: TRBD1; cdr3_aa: CASSVTGGTEAFF; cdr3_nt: TGTGCCAGCAGCGTAACAGGGGGCACTGAAGCTTTCTTT
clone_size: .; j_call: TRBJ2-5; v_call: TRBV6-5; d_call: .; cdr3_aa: CASSYSIPSGETQYF; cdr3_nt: TGTGCCAGCAGTTACTCGATACCAAGCGGAGAGACCCAGTACTTC
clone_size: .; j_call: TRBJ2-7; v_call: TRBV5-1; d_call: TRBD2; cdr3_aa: CASSLRLAATYEQYF; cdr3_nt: TGCGCCAGCAGCTTGCGACTAGCTGCCACCTACGAGCAGTACTTC
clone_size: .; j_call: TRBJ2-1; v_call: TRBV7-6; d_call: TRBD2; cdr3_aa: CASSLNSGRARNEQFF; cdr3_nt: TGTGCCAGCAGCTTGAATAGCGGGAGGGCCCGCAATGAGCAGTTCTTC
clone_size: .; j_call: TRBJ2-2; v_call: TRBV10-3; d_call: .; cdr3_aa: CAISMVPGSVEELFF; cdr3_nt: TGTGCCATCAGTATGGTTCCAGGTTCGGTCGAGGAGCTGTTTTTT
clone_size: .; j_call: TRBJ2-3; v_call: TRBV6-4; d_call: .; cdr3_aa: CASSDSIALGTDTQYF; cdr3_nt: TGTGCCAGCAGTGACTCGATAGCGTTGGGCACAGATACGCAGTATTTT
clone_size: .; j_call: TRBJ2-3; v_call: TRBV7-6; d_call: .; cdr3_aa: CASSLVATSTDTQYF; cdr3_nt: TGTGCCAGCAGCTTAGTGGCGACTAGCACAGATACGCAGTATTTT
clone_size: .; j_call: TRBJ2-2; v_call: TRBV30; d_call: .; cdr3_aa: CAWSLGAGELFF; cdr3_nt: TGTGCCTGGAGTCTGGGCGCCGGGGAGCTGTTTTTT
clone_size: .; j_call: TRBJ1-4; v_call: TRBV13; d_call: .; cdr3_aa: CASSNYKATGNEKLFF; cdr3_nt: TGTGCCAGCAGCAACTATAAGGCAACAGGGAATGAAAAACTGTTTTTT
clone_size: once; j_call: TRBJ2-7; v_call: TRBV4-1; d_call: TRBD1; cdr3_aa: CASSLPQGAHEQYF; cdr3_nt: TGCGCCAGCAGTCTTCCACAGGGGGCTCACGAGCAGTACTTC
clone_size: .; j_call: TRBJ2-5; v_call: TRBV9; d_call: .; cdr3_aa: CASSVGGGRETQYF; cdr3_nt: TGTGCCAGCAGCGTAGGGGGCGGTCGGGAGACCCAGTACTTC
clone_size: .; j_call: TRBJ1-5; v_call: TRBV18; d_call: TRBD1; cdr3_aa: CASSRTGERNQPQHF; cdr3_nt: TGTGCCAGCTCAAGGACAGGGGAGAGAAATCAGCCCCAGCATTTT
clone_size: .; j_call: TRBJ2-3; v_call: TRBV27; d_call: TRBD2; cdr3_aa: CASSLAGGSDTQYF; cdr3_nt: TGTGCCAGCAGTTTGGCGGGAGGTTCAGATACGCAGTATTTT
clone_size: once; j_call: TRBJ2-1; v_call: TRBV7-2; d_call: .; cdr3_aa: CASRGQRSYNEQFF; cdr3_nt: TGTGCCAGCCGCGGGCAGCGCTCCTACAATGAGCAGTTCTTC
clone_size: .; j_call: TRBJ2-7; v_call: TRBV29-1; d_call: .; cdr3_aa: CSVVNGGEQYF; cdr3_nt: TGCAGCGTTGTTAACGGAGGCGAGCAGTACTTC
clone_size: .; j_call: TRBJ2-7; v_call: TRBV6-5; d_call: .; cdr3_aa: CASSQSWGSDEQYF; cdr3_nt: TGTGCCAGCAGTCAGTCGTGGGGCTCCGACGAGCAGTACTTC
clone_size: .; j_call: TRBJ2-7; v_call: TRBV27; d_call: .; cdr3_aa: CASSGAYEQYF; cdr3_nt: TGTGCCAGCTCCGGGGCCTACGAGCAGTACTTC
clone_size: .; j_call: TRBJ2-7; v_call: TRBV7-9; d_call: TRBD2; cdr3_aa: CASSSLLAGVIDEQYF; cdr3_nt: TGTGCCAGCAGCTCGTTACTAGCGGGAGTTATCGACGAGCAGTACTTC
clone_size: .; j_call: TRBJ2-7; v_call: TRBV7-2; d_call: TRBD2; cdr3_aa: CASSWTSGPYEQYF; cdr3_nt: TGTGCCAGCAGCTGGACTAGCGGCCCCTACGAGCAGTACTTC
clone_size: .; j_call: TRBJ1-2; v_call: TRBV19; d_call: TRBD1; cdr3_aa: CASRGTGNTFGGYTF; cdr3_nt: TGTGCCAGTAGAGGGACAGGGAACACCTTTGGAGGCTACACCTTC
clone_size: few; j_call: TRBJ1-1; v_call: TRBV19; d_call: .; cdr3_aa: CASSIGGNTEAFF; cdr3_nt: TGTGCCAGTAGTATCGGGGGGAACACTGAAGCTTTCTTT
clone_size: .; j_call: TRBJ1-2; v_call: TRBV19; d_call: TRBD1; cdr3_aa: CASSARDRPYGYTF; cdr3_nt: TGTGCCAGTAGTGCCCGGGACAGGCCCTATGGCTACACCTTC
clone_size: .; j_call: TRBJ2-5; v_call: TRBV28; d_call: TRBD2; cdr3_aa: CASSPETSGRLETQYF; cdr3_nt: TGTGCCAGCAGTCCGGAGACTAGCGGGAGGTTGGAGACCCAGTACTTC
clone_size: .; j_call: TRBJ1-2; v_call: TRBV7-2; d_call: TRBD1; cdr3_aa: CASSLVGQGEGGYTF; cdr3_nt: TGTGCCAGCAGCTTAGTGGGACAGGGGGAGGGCGGCTACACCTTC
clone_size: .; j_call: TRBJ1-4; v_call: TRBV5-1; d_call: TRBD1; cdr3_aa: CASSGQGQGGYEKLFF; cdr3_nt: TGCGCCAGCAGCGGACAGGGACAGGGCGGGTATGAAAAACTGTTTTTT
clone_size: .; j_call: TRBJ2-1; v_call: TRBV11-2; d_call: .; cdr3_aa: CASSLTSNEQFF; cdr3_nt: TGTGCCAGCAGCTTAACGAGCAATGAGCAGTTCTTC
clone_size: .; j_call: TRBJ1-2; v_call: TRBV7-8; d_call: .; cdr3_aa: CASSSGPRVTPYGYTF; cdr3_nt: TGTGCCAGCAGCTCCGGTCCTCGGGTAACCCCCTATGGCTACACCTTC
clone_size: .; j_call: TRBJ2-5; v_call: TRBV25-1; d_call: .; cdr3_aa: CAHSQEEQETQYF; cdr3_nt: TGTGCCCATAGCCAAGAGGAGCAAGAGACCCAGTACTTC
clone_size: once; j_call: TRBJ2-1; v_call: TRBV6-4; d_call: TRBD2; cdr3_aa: CASMGLAICLGSYNEQFF; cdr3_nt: TGTGCCAGTATGGGACTAGCGATCTGTCTCGGCTCCTACAATGAGCAGTTCTTC
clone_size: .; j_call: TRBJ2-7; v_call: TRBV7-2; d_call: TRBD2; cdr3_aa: CASSDGRSGTSGRGNEQYF; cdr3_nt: TGTGCCAGCAGCGACGGCAGGTCCGGGACTAGCGGGAGAGGCAACGAGCAGTACTTC
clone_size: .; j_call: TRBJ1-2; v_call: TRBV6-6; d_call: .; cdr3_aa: CASSYSQGNYGYTF; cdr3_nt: TGTGCCAGCAGTTACTCCCAGGGGAACTATGGCTACACCTTC
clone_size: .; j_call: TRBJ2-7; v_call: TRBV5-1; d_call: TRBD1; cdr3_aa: CASSTQGEIIYEQYF; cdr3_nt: TGCGCCAGCAGCACACAGGGGGAAATTATATACGAGCAGTACTTC
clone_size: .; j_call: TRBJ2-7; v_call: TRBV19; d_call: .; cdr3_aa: CASSIQGSSYEQYF; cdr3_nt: TGTGCCAGTAGTATTCAGGGGAGCTCCTACGAGCAGTACTTC
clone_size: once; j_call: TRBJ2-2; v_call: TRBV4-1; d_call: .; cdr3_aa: CASKEGAGELFF; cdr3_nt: TGCGCCAGCAAGGAGGGCGCCGGGGAGCTGTTTTTT
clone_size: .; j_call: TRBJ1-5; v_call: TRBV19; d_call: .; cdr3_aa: CASPLRPEGNQPQHF; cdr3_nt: TGTGCCAGCCCTCTTCGGCCGGAGGGCAATCAGCCCCAGCATTTT
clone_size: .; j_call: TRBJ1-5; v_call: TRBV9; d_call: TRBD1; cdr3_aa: CASSQGAENQPQHF; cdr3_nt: TGTGCCAGCAGCCAGGGGGCAGAGAATCAGCCCCAGCATTTT
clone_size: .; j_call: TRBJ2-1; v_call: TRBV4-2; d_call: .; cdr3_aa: CASSQGPSRSGEQFF; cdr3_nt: TGTGCCAGCAGCCAAGGGCCTAGTAGGTCGGGTGAGCAGTTCTTC
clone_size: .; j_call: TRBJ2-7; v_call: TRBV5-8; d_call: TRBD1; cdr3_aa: CASSSGGEQYF; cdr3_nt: TGTGCCAGCAGCTCAGGGGGCGAGCAGTACTTC
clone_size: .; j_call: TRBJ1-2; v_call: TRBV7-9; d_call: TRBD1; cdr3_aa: CASSPTTGESYGYTF; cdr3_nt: TGTGCCAGCAGCCCGACGACAGGGGAAAGCTATGGCTACACCTTC
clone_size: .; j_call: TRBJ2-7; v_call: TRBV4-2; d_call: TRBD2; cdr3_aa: CASSQELAGGYYEQYF; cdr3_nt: TGTGCCAGCAGCCAAGAACTAGCGGGAGGGTACTACGAGCAGTACTTC
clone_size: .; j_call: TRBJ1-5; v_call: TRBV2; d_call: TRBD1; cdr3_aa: CARGTAINQPQHF; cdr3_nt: TGTGCCAGAGGGACAGCCATCAATCAGCCCCAGCATTTT
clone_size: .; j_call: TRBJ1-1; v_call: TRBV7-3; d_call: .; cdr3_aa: CASSLGGGNTEAFF; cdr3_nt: TGTGCCAGCAGCTTAGGGGGGGGGAACACTGAAGCTTTCTTT
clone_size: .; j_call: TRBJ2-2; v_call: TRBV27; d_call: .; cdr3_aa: CASSWAGRTTGELFF; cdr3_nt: TGTGCCAGCAGTTGGGCCGGGAGAACCACCGGGGAGCTGTTTTTT